The clone carrying this TCR beta chain was found a few times. Its antigen is as yet unknown. The data derive from a study of T-cell reconstitution after alpha-beta-depleted transplantation in children. Notes on the study in general: At one year after transplant, newly produced T cells mostly accounted for T-cell counts and diversity. After transplant, high TCRbeta diversity at day 60 in some patients arose from surviving recipient T cells and thymic progenitors. Approximately two months post-transplant, alpha-beta T cells reportedly originated from several hundred expanded graft clones.

This CDR3 region has 14 residues. Trimming cost V 2 bases and J 4 bases, with 10 bases left between them. Germline CDR1 KGHSH, CDR2 LQKENI. This sample's TCRbeta library carried unique molecular identifier barcodes. Each CDR3 protein is one row after TCRdb ran MiXCR on the PCR reads. The sample includes 500,000 to 750,000 distinct CDR3 sequences, about a quarter of them seen just once. This chain links TRBV18 with TRBJ2-3, with a possible D match to TRBD2 (6 bases). This specimen was PBMCs, taken before TCRalphabeta/CD19-depleted stem cell transplant. This receptor was identified in a boy under two years old with Wiskott-Aldrich syndrome, due to receive a stem cell transplant. The CDR3 DNA reads TGTGCCAGCTCACCAAAGCCGGGGGCAGATACGCAGTATTTT. Translated, it gives CASSPKPGADTQYF.